Sequencing of this T cell receptor (beta chain) was carried out in a study of T cells in Graves' hyperthyroidism and ophthalmopathy. Broader study findings: Most expanded thyroid clonotypes above 0.001 also appeared in blood. Model-based prediction identified ophthalmopathy a median roughly 6.1 months prior to its onset.

Initially, at the first diagnosis of hyperthyroidism and before any ophthalmopathy symptoms, blood was sampled. RNA transcripts gave rise to amplified TCR beta CDR3 regions. During a first-round RT-PCR of the TCR CDR3, the HTBI primer set was used. A single record per CDR3 protein comes from TCRdb applying MiXCR to the multiplex PCR reads. The profile shows roughly 360,000 distinct CDR3 sequences, roughly 13% of them singletons. This CDR3 comprises 15 residues. V lost 6 bases and J 4 bases, leaving 15 bases between the germline ends. This clonotype was recorded many times. Its antigen is still unknown.

The sequencing sample was made of blood. This chain uses TRBV12-3 or TRBV12-4 with TRBJ1-4; a possible D gene is TRBD1 (5 bases). This TCR came from a man aged 30 to 45 with Graves' hyperthyroidism that later progressed to Graves' ophthalmopathy. The CDR3 here is CASRVAWGFNEKLFF. In DNA, the CDR3 is TGTGCCAGCAGAGTCGCATGGGGGTTTAATGAAAAACTGTTTTTT.